Following are 6 T cell receptor beta chains from one sample sequenced in a study of T cells in Graves' hyperthyroidism and ophthalmopathy. The TCR beta CDR3 regions underwent amplification using RNA transcripts as the source. The HTBI primer set was used in a first-round RT-PCR of the TCR CDR3. TCRdb recomputed calls from the multiplex PCR reads with MiXCR, one row per CDR3 protein. The sample has some 760,000 distinct CDR3 sequences, 13% to 15% seen once. The sample was blood. These receptors were collected from a woman younger than 30 with Graves' hyperthyroidism.

This clonotype was detected ten times or more. The V and J genes are TRBV7-9 and TRBJ1-5, with TRBD1 identical over 7 bases. V dropped 3 bases and J dropped 6; count of bases not matched to a gene: 5. This CDR3 contains 14 residues. CDR1 SEHNR and CDR2 FQNEAQ come from the germline V gene (reference sequence). The CDR3 DNA follows: TGTGCCAGCAGCTTGTCGACAGGGAGTCAGCCCCAGCATTTT. The encoded protein is CASSLSTGSQPQHF.

At least ten counts were recorded for this clonotype. This chain joins TRBV11-2 and TRBJ2-7; 7 bases match TRBD1. Trimming at V came to 6 bases and at J to 1 base, leaving 3 bases not matched to a gene. The CDR3 has 13 amino acids. From germline, CDR1 is SGHAT and CDR2 FQNNGV. CDR3 region: CASSPDRSYEQYF. CDR3 bases: TGTGCCAGCAGTCCGGACAGGTCCTACGAGCAGTACTTC.

The V and J genes are TRBV11-2 and TRBJ2-3; 9 bases agree with TRBD2. The germline V gene encodes CDR1 SGHAT and CDR2 FQNNGV. J was trimmed by 3 bases and V by 4 bases; bases with no gene match: 11. The CDR3 spans 17 residues. The CDR3 here is CASSSIISSGMTDTQYF. The DNA of the CDR3 is TGTGCCAGCAGCTCTATAATCTCTAGCGGGATGACAGATACGCAGTATTTT.

This clonotype was observed many times. The chain uses TRBV2 and TRBJ1-3; D gene uncertain. The germline V gene has CDR1 SNHLY and CDR2 FYNNEI. The CDR3 runs to 12 residues. The ends were cut back, 6 bases at V and 4 bases at J, with 7 bases in the middle. The CDR3 is CASSPQGNTIYF. The CDR3 DNA reads TGTGCCAGCAGCCCACAGGGAAACACCATATATTTT.

This clonotype was detected many times. The DNA for the CDR3 is TGTGCCAGCAGTTTCACCCGGGGGGGGAACACTGAAGCTTTCTTT. The encoded protein is CASSFTRGGNTEAFF. This chain links TRBV12-3 or TRBV12-4 with TRBJ1-1, with D maybe TRBD1 (5 bases). This CDR3 contains 15 residues. With 3 bases removed from V and 1 base from J, the gap between germline ends came to 12 bases.

Concerning this clonotype itself: The missing conserved phenylalanine or tryptophan at the end of this CDR3 makes a read error likely. The genes are TRBV19 and TRBJ1-1; D remains unclear. The V and J ends lost 5 bases and 0 bases respectively, with 7 bases between them. Germline lookup yields CDR1 LNHDA and CDR2 SQIVND (reference sequence). This CDR3 contains 13 residues. The CDR3 loop reads CASSPSLNTEAFL. CDR3 sequence (DNA): TGTGCCAGTAGTCCCAGCTTGAACACTGAAGCTTTCCTT.